This TCR beta chain was sequenced during a study of T cell responses to AZD1222 COVID-19 vaccine (dated by TCRdb to about 2021). In the study overall: A total of approximately 230 trial participants underwent TCR sequencing, of whom 200 to 220 received two doses of AZD1222 and roughly 25 received two doses of the MenACWY control vaccine. Trial participants were enrolled by age into 18-55, 56-69 and 70-plus year subgroups, with about 150, 28 and 57 TCR-sequenced participants respectively.

The CDR3 regions of human TCRbeta chains were analyzed by immunosequencing. Per the authors' processing: TCRs in the repertoires were compared against a reference library of SARS-CoV-2-specific TCRs that had been generated with the MIRA antigen-specificity platform. Breadth was defined as the fraction of unique TCRs that were SARS-CoV-2-associated. Depth was defined as the fraction of total T cells that were SARS-CoV-2-associated. Using the MIRA data, each spike-specific TCR was assigned both to the spike region to which the TCR was reactive and to a CD4 or CD8 class. Log10-transformed breadth and depth values were compared by one-way ANOVA with Sidak's multiple comparisons tests. TCRdb took this table from immuneACCESS and kept in-frame rearrangements with V and J called. Such tables lack part of the clones; where checked against another copy, unresolved V genes explain under half of the gap, and the rest is unexplained. V, J and clone size are those of that table, while D and trimming were read from the DNA. The sample table contains about 180,000 clones; only one count was recorded for around 94% of them. The ten largest clones add up to roughly 1.7% of the sample.

On this clone itself: It has no known antigen specificity. Base qualities are missing; no much larger clone stands one base away.

Beyond this particular receptor, the publication reports: Only five or six AZD1222 recipients were SARS-CoV-2 seropositive at baseline, limiting conclusions about previously exposed vaccinees. Reportedly, almost half of the unique spike-specific TCRs recognized epitopes lying outside the regions that are mutated in the B.1.351 and B.1.1.7 variants. Spike-specific TCR breadth and depth rose significantly after two AZD1222 doses compared with day 0 and with MenACWY recipients. Vaccine-associated CD4 TCRs spanned the whole spike protein, with dominant responses in regions 160-218 and 743-854. Because no samples from the day 14 peak response were available, repertoires could be characterized only after the peak T cell response. Participants were mostly white British, with more females than males. The authors suggested clonal diversity may have been underestimated. The 56-69-year group was small, and its depth increase did not reach significance, likely because of low power.

The CDR3, cysteine through phenylalanine, is 14 amino acids long. The kept DNA is CDR3 alone, 42 bases in frame from the first base. Trimming leaves V shorter by 6 bases and J shorter by 4 bases, with the junction holding 8 bases beyond the gene matches. CDR1 SGHTA and CDR2 FQGNSA are derived from the germline V gene. What this sample's time point label stands for: about 28 days (+/-7) after the second vaccine dose. Because spike-specific TCR depth and breadth did not differ between the two schedules, AZD1222 recipients who got a second dose at roughly 4 weeks were pooled with those who got a second dose at roughly 12 weeks. Vaccinee samples came from UK trials COV001 and COV002, including a single-blind randomized controlled phase 2/3 trial of AZD1222 (ChAdOx1 nCoV-19) in healthy adults. For TCRbeta chain sequencing, PBMC samples from trial participants were taken at day 0 and at day 28 after the second dose.

The rearrangement combines TRBV7-2 with TRBJ2-7; 8 central nucleotides agree with TRBD2. This receptor was identified in an adult who received the AZD1222 COVID-19 vaccine. The sequenced sample was peripheral blood, obtained 28 days after the second AZD1222 dose. The DNA is as follows: TGTGCCAGCAGTCCGACTAGCGCGAGGTACGAGCAGTACTTC. Translated, this gives CASSPTSARYEQYF.